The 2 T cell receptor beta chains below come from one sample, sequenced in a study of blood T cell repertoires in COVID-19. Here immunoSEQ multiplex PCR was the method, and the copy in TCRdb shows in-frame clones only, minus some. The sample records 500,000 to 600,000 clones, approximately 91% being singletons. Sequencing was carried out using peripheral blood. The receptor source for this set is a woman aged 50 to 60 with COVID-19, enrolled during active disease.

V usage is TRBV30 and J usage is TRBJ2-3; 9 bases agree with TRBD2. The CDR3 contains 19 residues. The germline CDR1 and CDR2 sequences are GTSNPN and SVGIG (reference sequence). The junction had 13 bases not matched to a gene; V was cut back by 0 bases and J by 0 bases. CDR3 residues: CAWSVGERGASGSTDTQYF. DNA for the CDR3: TGTGCCTGGAGTGTAGGGGAGCGGGGGGCGAGTGGGAGCACAGATACGCAGTATTTT.

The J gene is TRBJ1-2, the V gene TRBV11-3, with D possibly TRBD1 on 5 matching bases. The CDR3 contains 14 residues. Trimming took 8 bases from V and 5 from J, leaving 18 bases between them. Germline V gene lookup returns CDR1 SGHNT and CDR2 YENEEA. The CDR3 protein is CASGTYPSIYGYTF. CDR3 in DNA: TGTGCCAGCGGGACTTATCCCTCTATTTATGGCTACACCTTC.